Listed below are T cell receptor beta chains from one sample, sequenced in a study of T cells after yellow fever vaccination. TCRdb analysed the 5' RACE reads with MiXCR anew, one entry per CDR3 protein. Of approximately 260,000 distinct CDR3 sequences listed, around 4.9% are singletons. The starting material was CD4+ T cells sorted from PBMCs, obtained on the day of the yellow fever booster vaccination. These receptor sequences come from a man aged 18 to 29 who received the YFV17D yellow fever vaccine. CDR3s include the opening cysteine and the closing phenylalanine or tryptophan. Fields, in order: clone size, J gene, V gene, D gene, CDR3 DNA, CDR3 protein. D genes are given only for firm matches. Only part of the rows carry a size: once, few, many, or a class if the clone is expanded.

many,TRBJ2-2,TRBV4-1,NA,TGCGCCAGCAGCCAAGATCGAGACTTCCCCGGGGAGCTGTTTTTT,CASSQDRDFPGELFF
NA,TRBJ2-5,TRBV30,TRBD2,TGTGCTACGGAGGCGGGGGGAGAGACCCAGTACTTC,CATEAGGETQYF
many,TRBJ2-3,TRBV7-8,NA,TGTGCCAGCAGTTACACTAAAAAGGGCACAGATACGCAGTATTTT,CASSYTKKGTDTQYF
NA,TRBJ2-5,TRBV5-6,TRBD2,TGTGCCAGCAGCCCCCTGACTAGCGGGGGAGAGACCCAGTACTTC,CASSPLTSGGETQYF
few,TRBJ2-1,TRBV5-1,TRBD2,TGCGCCAGCAGCTGGACTAGCGGGGGGTCCTATAATGAGCAGTTCTTC,CASSWTSGGSYNEQFF
many,TRBJ1-2,TRBV20-1,TRBD1,TGCAGTGCTACCGACAGGGCCCATGGCTACACCTTC,CSATDRAHGYTF
NA,TRBJ2-1,TRBV11-2,TRBD2,TGTGCCAGCACCTTGGTAGCGGGGAGCAATGAGCAGTTCTTC,CASTLVAGSNEQFF
many,TRBJ1-2,TRBV4-2,NA,TGTGCCAGCAGCCAAGATAAAGGTGCGGGAAGGGGCTACACCTTC,CASSQDKGAGRGYTF
few,TRBJ1-4,TRBV5-5,TRBD1,TGTGCCAGCAGCCGCACCGGGACAGGGGATGAAAAACTGTTTTTT,CASSRTGTGDEKLFF
NA,TRBJ1-2,TRBV7-2,NA,TGTGCCAGCAGCCCATCACAGGGAAACTATGGCTACACCTTC,CASSPSQGNYGYTF
few,TRBJ2-5,TRBV5-1,TRBD2,TGCGCCAGCAGCTTGAACGGCGGGGGGGTTCAAGAGACCCAGTACTTC,CASSLNGGGVQETQYF
few,TRBJ2-3,TRBV20-1,TRBD2,TGCAGTGCTAGCCAGGCGACTAGCGGGTTGGGTACGCAGTATTTT,CSASQATSGLGTQYF
NA,TRBJ2-2,TRBV7-9,TRBD2,TGTGCCACCCGCCAGCGGGGGGGCCACAGCACCGGGGAGCTGTTTTTT,CATRQRGGHSTGELFF
many,TRBJ2-2,TRBV4-3,NA,TGCGCCAGCAGCCAAGATAACAGGGTGGGCACCGGGGAGCTGTTTTTT,CASSQDNRVGTGELFF
many,TRBJ2-5,TRBV7-8,TRBD1,TGTGCCAGCAGCGAACCGGGACAGGTAGAGACCCAGTACTTC,CASSEPGQVETQYF
NA,TRBJ1-6,TRBV20-1,NA,TGCAGTGCTAGAGGCGGTACGGCAACTAATTCACCCCTCCACTTT,CSARGGTATNSPLHF
few,TRBJ2-2,TRBV5-1,NA,TGCGCCAGCAGCTTTAGAAGTAACACCGGGGAGCTGTTTTTT,CASSFRSNTGELFF
few,TRBJ2-3,TRBV7-2,NA,TGTGCCAGCAGCTGGGCCGGGACCTATAGCACAGATACGCAGTATTTT,CASSWAGTYSTDTQYF
few,TRBJ2-1,TRBV6-2/TRBV6-3,TRBD2,TGTGCCAGCAGTTACTCCCTTTGGGTAGCGGGGGGTACCTACAATGAGCAGTTCTTC,CASSYSLWVAGGTYNEQFF
few,TRBJ1-5,TRBV4-2,NA,TGTGCCAGCAGCCAAGATTTCGGGACACATTTCAATCAGCCCCAGCATTTT,CASSQDFGTHFNQPQHF
few,TRBJ2-1,TRBV7-2,NA,TGTGCCAGCAGCACCCGACAGGTCAGCTCCTACAATGAGCAGTTCTTC,CASSTRQVSSYNEQFF
NA,TRBJ1-1,TRBV7-8,NA,TGTGCCAGCAGCTTTTCCGACACTGAAGCTTTCTTT,CASSFSDTEAFF
few,TRBJ1-2,TRBV12-3/TRBV12-4,NA,TGTGCCAGCAGCTCACAGGGTATTAGTGGCTACACCTTC,CASSSQGISGYTF
NA,TRBJ2-1,TRBV20-1,NA,TGCAGTGCCTCCGGGAGCTATGGGAATGAGCAGTTCTTC,CSASGSYGNEQFF
few,TRBJ1-1,TRBV4-2,NA,TGTGCCAGCAGCCAAGATTCGGGAGAGGATGGTACTGAAGCTTTCTTT,CASSQDSGEDGTEAFF
NA,TRBJ2-5,TRBV10-3,TRBD2,TGTGCCACCGGACTAGCGGGGGTAGAGACCCAGTACTTC,CATGLAGVETQYF
many,TRBJ2-3,TRBV10-3,NA,TGTGCCATCAGGGCACCCGGACCAGATACGCAGTATTTT,CAIRAPGPDTQYF
NA,TRBJ2-1,TRBV7-2,NA,TGTGCCAGCAGCGCGTCTAGAAACAATGAGCAGTTCTTC,CASSASRNNEQFF
few,TRBJ1-4,TRBV5-1,TRBD1,TGCGCCAGCAGCTTAAAGGGACAGGGGTTCTATGAAAAACTGTTTTTT,CASSLKGQGFYEKLFF
many,TRBJ2-3,TRBV5-5,TRBD2,TGTGCCAGCAGGAATCTGGGGGGGAATACGCAGTATTTT,CASRNLGGNTQYF
many,TRBJ1-2,TRBV5-1,NA,TGCGCCAGCAGCTTTGGCCCGAGTCCGGGGGGCTACACCTTC,CASSFGPSPGGYTF
few,TRBJ1-4,TRBV6-5,TRBD1,TGTGCCACCGGACAGGGTTCTGAAAAACTGTTTTTT,CATGQGSEKLFF
many,TRBJ2-5,TRBV5-1,NA,TGCGCCAGCAACCCTGGGAGGGGGGGGGCCGAGACCCAGTACTTC,CASNPGRGGAETQYF
many,TRBJ1-2,TRBV18,NA,TGTGCCAGCTCACCCCCGGGACTGGACTATGGCTACACCTTC,CASSPPGLDYGYTF
few,TRBJ2-5,TRBV9,NA,TGTGCCAGCAGCGTAGAGGGGTACCAAGAGACCCAGTACTTC,CASSVEGYQETQYF
NA,TRBJ2-3,TRBV19,TRBD2,TGTGCCAGTAATTCCCCCAGCGGGGGGATAGATACGCAGTATTTT,CASNSPSGGIDTQYF
few,TRBJ1-2,TRBV9,NA,TGTGCCAGCAGCCCCCCGGGGATGGAGCCCAACTATGGCTACACCTTC,CASSPPGMEPNYGYTF
many,TRBJ1-1,TRBV7-8,NA,TGTGCCAGCAGCTTCGGGCTGTGGGACACTGAAGCTTTCTTT,CASSFGLWDTEAFF
NA,TRBJ2-2,TRBV6-6,NA,TGTGCCAGCAGCCCACCGCCTTGGACGGGCACCGGGGAGCTGTTTTTT,CASSPPPWTGTGELFF
many,TRBJ2-2,TRBV7-3,NA,TGTGCCAGCAGGCGATCAAACACCGGGGAGCTGTTTTTT,CASRRSNTGELFF